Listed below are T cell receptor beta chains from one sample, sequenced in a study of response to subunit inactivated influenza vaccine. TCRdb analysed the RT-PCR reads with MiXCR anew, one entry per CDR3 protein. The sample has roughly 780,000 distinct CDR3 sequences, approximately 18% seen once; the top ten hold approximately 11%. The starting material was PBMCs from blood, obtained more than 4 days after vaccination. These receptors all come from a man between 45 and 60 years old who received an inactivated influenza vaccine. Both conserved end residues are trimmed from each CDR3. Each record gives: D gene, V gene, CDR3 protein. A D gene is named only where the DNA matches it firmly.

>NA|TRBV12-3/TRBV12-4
ASTESRAGNEQF
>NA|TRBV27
ASSMWADNTEAF
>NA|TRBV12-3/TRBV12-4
ASSLGVSSYEQY
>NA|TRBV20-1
SARDTRRGEAGELF
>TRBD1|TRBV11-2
ASSKRTGFRGETQY
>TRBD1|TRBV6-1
ASSTGQGVPPLH
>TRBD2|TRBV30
AVNSGGVYEQY
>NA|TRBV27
ASNSHTGGEVTGELF
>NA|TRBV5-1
ASSLAPGDAEAF
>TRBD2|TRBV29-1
SVVTSGRVNEQF
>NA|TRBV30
AWSEDLGFEQY
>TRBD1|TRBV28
ASSTTGGTTITQY
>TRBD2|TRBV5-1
ASSAGTRGGTDTQY
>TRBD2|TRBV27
ASSPAAGGGYEQY
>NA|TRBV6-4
ASSDTSRSEQF
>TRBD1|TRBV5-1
ASSLGTGGTNEKLF
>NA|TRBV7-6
ASSLGIFDEQY
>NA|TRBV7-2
ASSLVMAKNTEAF
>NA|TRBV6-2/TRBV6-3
ASSYTLSNAGELF
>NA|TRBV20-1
SARANRDTYEQY
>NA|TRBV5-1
ASSLVGMSTQY
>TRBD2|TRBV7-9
ASSLSGGATDTQY
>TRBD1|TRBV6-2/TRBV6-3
ASRATGGHTGELF
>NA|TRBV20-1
SARRVEQF
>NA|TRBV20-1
SARPATDTQY
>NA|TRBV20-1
SVPGLADTQY
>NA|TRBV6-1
ASLRQNKETQY
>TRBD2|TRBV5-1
ASSLVAGGRRGNEQF
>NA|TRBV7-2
ASSSFRATDTQY
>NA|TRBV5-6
ASSPTDRPNTGELF
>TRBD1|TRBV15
ATSELQGVRETQY
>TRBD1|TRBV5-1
ASTSGDRGYGYT
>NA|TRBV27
ASSSTGTLNTQY
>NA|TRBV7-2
ASSPGSAGNTIY
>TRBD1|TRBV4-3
ASSQDISTGGFGNTIY
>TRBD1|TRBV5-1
ASSFRDRGRSGYT
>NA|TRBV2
ASSEDGGPDQPQH
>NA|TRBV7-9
ASSLGGQVDEKLF
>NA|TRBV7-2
ASSGPVAISSYNEQF
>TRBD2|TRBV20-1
SARLAGGGLF
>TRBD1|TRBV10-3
AISADRGNQPQH
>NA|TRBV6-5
ASSYSGVGFPGETQY
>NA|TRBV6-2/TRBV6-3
ASKGFRHEQY
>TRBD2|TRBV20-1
SATPGLAGGNIQY
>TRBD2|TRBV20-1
SALVPSGGSWNEQF
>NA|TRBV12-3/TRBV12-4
ASSLSLGLGTDTQY